This T cell receptor (beta chain) emerged from a study of OX40 agonist ivuxolimab in advanced cancers. Context from the whole study: Ivuxolimab was an agonistic, fully human IgG2 monoclonal antibody directed against OX40 (CD134), a costimulatory receptor. Prior anti-PD-1, anti-PD-L1 or anti-CTLA-4 therapy was permitted, and 40% to 50% of dose-escalation patients had received checkpoint inhibitors. Peripheral TCRbeta sequencing aimed to test whether ivuxolimab altered TCR sequence diversity and caused clonal T-cell expansion. Intravenous ivuxolimab was administered to patients every 2 weeks at six dose levels: 0.01, 0.1, 0.3, 1.5, 3 and 10 mg/kg. Of the approximately 54 patients in dose escalation, 19 had hepatocellular carcinoma, some 15 had melanoma, 9 had renal cell carcinoma and 9 had head and neck cancer. The paper reports the monotherapy dose-escalation portion (N ≈ 50 patients) of the phase I ivuxolimab trial. In the dose-escalation cohort, approximately 82% of patients were male, and the mean age was roughly 60 years, with a range of about 23 to 80. Three dose-escalation patients achieved partial responses, one with hepatocellular carcinoma and two with cutaneous melanoma. The investigation overall reported the following: Partial responders in the 0.1-3.0 mg/kg groups had among the lowest normalized peripheral clonal expansion, especially among CD8+ T cells. At doses of 0.1 to 3.0 mg/kg, clonal expansion of both CD4+ and CD8+ blood T cells was observed from baseline to week 6. Which antigens the clonally expanded peripheral T cells were specific for was not determined. After ivuxolimab, CD8+ T cells had more expanded clones than CD4+ T cells on average. Low levels of normalized T-cell clonal expansion were also shown by some nonresponding patients.

CDR1 and CDR2 are drawn from the germline V gene: SGHNT, YENEEA. Trimming costs V 0 bases and J 5 bases, and their ends lie 6 bases apart. Reading from cysteine to phenylalanine, the CDR3 counts 13 amino acids. Of the read, only the CDR3 DNA is kept; its 39 bases are in frame from base 1. For sequencing of the TCRbeta CDR3 region, genomic DNA was extracted from the sorted cells. The immunoSEQ Assay was used to sequence the TCRbeta CDR3 regions. TCRdb retrieved this table from immuneACCESS and kept in-frame rearrangements only. Not all clones are present; in checked studies, unresolved V genes account for under half, and no reason is known for the remainder. This sample holds 55,000 to 85,000 clones; about nine tenths were observed only once. The ten largest clones represent under 3.5% of the sample. As concerns this clone: The clone's antigen remains unknown. Per-nucleotide qualities are absent, and no much larger clonotype sits a single base away.

Patients with a history of autoimmune disease or receiving systemic immunosuppression were excluded from the trial. Peripheral blood for TCR sequencing was drawn from every dose cohort at baseline, at cycle 4 day 1 and at cycle 7 day 1. Samples were obtained from an open-label, multicenter, first-in-human phase I dose-escalation trial of ivuxolimab. Adults with locally advanced or metastatic head and neck squamous cell, hepatocellular, melanoma or renal cell carcinoma were enrolled in the trial. Before TCR sequencing, CD4+ T cells and CD8+ T cells from peripheral blood were sorted into separate populations.

The receptor was isolated from an adult with an advanced solid tumor such as melanoma, head and neck, liver or kidney cancer. The rearranged segments are TRBV11-3 and TRBJ2-3; no D segment can be confidently identified. Sequenced material: CD4+ or CD8+ T cells sorted from blood, taken in a trial of the OX40 agonist ivuxolimab. The DNA sequence reads TGTGCCAGCAGCTTAGATCTTGGAGATACGCAGTATTTT. It specifies CASSLDLGDTQYF.